This TCR beta chain was observed in a study of blood T cell repertoires in COVID-19. Study context: Some COVID-19 samples were acute and others convalescent; all came from the United States, Italy and Spain.

The CDR3 runs 17 residues. Deletions cut 3 bases from V and 2 bases from J, with 18 bases between. The germline CDR1 and CDR2 sequences are MDHEN and SYDVKM. Libraries were prepared by immunoSEQ multiplex PCR; TCRdb keeps only in-frame clonotypes and omits some of them. The top ten hold about half of the sample, which has 20,000 to 25,000 clones, roughly 83% seen once. V gene TRBV28 combines with J gene TRBJ2-3, with D possibly matching TRBD1 (6 bases). The origin of this receptor is a man between 70 and 80 years old with acute or convalescent COVID-19. Sequenced sample: peripheral blood. CDR3 region: CASSFRLSRGNTDTQYF. In DNA form, the CDR3 reads TGTGCCAGCAGTTTCCGTCTTTCCAGGGGCAACACAGATACGCAGTATTTT. Filled out from reference TRBV28 and TRBJ2-3, the complete variable domain reads DVKVTQSSRYLVKRTGEKVFLECVQDMDHENMFWYRQDPGLGLRLIYFSYDVKMKEKGDIPEGYSVSREKKERFSLILESASTNQTSMYLCASSFRLSRGNTDTQYFGPGTRLTVL.